This T cell receptor (beta chain) derives from a study of control samples from healthy donors and cancer patients. TCRdb's copy holds only in-frame clones and misses some; the assay was immunoSEQ multiplex PCR. The repertoire holds some 130,000 clones, roughly 92% seen once, with around 5.4% in the top ten. Germline lookup yields CDR1 SNHLY and CDR2 FYNNEI. Trimming pared 7 bases from V and 3 bases from J, leaving 10 bases between. The CDR3 covers 12 residues. Source material: blood. The receptor comes from a man between 18 and 35 years old in good health. V gene TRBV2 combines with J gene TRBJ2-7, with D possibly matching TRBD1 (5 bases). The CDR3 sequence: CASNQGYYEQYF. CDR3 DNA sequence: TGTGCCAGCAACCAGGGATACTACGAGCAGTACTTC.